Here is one T cell receptor (beta chain) with its context. The data belong to a study of Ad26.COV2.S vaccination and SARS-CoV-2 variants. Study background: The vaccine Ad26.COV2.S was put into the muscle once, or twice with 56 days between.

Method: immunoSEQ multiplex PCR; TCRdb's copy keeps in-frame clones and lacks some. The sample yields about 460,000 clones, roughly nine tenths seen once. Stated treatment: some 20 received Ad26.COV2.S at low or high dose, single or two shots; five or six received placebo; per-sample allocation not given. Specimen acquisition occurred on day 63 following the initial vaccine or placebo injection. The CDR3 runs to 16 residues. Looked up from germline, CDR1 is LGHNT and CDR2 is FRNRAP. J lost 0 bases, V lost 3 bases, and 4 bases had no gene match. The chain recombines TRBV12-5 with TRBJ2-1; 8 bases align to TRBD2. Sequencing used peripheral blood, obtained in a trial of Ad26.COV2.S vaccine versus placebo. This receptor was identified in a person aged 18-65 years who received the Ad26.COV2.S COVID-19 vaccine or a placebo. CDR3 bases: TGTGCTAGTGGTTTCTGGACTAGCTTCTCCTACAATGAGCAGTTCTTC. Translation: CASGFWTSFSYNEQFF.